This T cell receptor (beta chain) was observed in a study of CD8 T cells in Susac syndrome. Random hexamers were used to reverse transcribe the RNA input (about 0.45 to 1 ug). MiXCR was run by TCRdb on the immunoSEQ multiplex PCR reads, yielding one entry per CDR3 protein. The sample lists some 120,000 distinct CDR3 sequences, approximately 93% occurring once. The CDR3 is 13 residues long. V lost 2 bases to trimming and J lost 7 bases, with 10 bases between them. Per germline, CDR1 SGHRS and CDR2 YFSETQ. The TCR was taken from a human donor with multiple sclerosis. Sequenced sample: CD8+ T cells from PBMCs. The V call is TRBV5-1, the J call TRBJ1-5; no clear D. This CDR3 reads CASSLAPDQPQHF. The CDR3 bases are TGCGCCAGCAGCTTAGCCCCCGACCAGCCCCAGCATTTT.